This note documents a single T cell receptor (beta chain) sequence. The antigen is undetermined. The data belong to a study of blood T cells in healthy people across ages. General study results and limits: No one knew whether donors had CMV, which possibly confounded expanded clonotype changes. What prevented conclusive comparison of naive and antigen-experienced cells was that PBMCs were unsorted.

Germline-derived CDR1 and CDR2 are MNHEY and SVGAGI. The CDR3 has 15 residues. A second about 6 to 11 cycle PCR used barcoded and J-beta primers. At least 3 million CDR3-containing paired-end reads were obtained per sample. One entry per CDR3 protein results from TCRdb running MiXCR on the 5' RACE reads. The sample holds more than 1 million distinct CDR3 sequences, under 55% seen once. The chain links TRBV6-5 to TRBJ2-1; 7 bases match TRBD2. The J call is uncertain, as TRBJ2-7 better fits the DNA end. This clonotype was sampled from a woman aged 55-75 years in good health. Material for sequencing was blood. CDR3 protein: CASRMSGVSYNEQYF. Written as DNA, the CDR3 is TGTGCCAGCAGGATGAGCGGGGTCTCCTACAATGAGCAGTACTTC.